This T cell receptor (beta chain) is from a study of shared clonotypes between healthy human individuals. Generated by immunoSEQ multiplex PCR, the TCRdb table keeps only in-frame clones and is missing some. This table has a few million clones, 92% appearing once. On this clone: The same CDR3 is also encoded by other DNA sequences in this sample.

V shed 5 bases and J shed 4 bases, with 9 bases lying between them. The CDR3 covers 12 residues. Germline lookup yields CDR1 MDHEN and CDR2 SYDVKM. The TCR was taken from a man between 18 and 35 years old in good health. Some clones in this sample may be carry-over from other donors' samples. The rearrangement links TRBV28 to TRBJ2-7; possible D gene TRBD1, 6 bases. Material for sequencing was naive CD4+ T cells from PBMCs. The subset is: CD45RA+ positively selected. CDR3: CASSLQGYEQYF. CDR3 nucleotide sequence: TGTGCCAGCAGTCTCCAGGGGTACGAGCAGTACTTC.